This T cell receptor beta chain was documented in a study of T cell responses to AZD1222 COVID-19 vaccine. Study in general: Both about-4-week and about-12-week second-dose recipients were combined. Findings of the study overall: Baseline antibody screening turned up just six seropositive AZD1222 recipients.

With respect to this clone: What it binds is not known.

TCRdb's table, derived via immunoSEQ multiplex PCR, lists solely in-frame clones and lacks some. Altogether about 190,000 clones are present, around 92% being singletons, with the ten largest covering roughly 9.8%. This TCR was sampled from an adult in good health. Sequencing was performed on peripheral blood, taken on day 0 of AZD1222 vaccination.

The CDR3 sequence is CASSDLPRFTSYGYTF. The CDR3 DNA follows: TGTGCCAGCAGTGATCTCCCCAGGTTTACTTCCTATGGCTACACCTTC. The V call is TRBV2, the J call TRBJ1-2; D uncertain. The CDR3 length is 16 residues. The V end lost 3 bases, the J end lost 4 bases, and 18 bases lay between the germline ends. Germline V gives CDR1 SNHLY, CDR2 FYNNEI.